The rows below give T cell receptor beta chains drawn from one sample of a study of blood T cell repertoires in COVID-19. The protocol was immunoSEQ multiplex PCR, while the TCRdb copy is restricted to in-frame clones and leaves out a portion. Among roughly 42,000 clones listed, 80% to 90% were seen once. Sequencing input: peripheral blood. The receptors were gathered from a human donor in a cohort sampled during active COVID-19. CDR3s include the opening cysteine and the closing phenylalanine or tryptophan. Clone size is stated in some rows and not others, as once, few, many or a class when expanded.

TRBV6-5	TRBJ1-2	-	CASSPRGYGYTF
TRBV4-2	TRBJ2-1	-	CASSQWRGGYNEQFF
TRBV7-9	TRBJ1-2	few	CASRPPGEGLYGYTF
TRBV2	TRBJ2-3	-	CASSGRDRVSDTQYF
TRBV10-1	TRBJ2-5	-	CASSTSGGGGHQETQYF
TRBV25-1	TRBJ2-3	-	CASQRDTQYF
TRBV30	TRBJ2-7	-	CACMRDEQYF
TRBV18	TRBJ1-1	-	CASSRGLDTRGTEAFF
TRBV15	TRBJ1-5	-	CATRQWGLNQPQHF
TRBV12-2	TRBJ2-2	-	CASRLVSGELFF
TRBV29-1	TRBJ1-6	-	CSVGTGDSPLHF
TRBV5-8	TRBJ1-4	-	CASTFFDGEKLFF
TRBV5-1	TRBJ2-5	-	CASSPGQQETQYF
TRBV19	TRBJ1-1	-	CASSTTMNTEAFF
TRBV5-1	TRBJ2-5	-	CASSSSSGETQYF
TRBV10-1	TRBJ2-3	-	CASSESGTGVDTQYF
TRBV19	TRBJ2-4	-	CASKPREGRRAKNIQYF
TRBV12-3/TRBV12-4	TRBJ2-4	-	CACDQGAGNIQYF
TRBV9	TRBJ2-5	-	CASSVLAGAQETQYF
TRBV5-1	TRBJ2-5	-	CASSSAGTTQETQYF
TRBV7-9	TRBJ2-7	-	CASSFTGGAGSYEQYF
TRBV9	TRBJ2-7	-	CASSAPGQVRQYF
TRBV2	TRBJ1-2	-	CASRDTGGTYGYTF
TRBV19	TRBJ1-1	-	CASSPWNTEAFF
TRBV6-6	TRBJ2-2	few	CASSYYRARTGELFF
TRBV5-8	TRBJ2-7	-	CASSWGGHSYEQYF
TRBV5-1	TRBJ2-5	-	CASSERLAPQETQYF
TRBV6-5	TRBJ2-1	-	CASSLQSGSKQFF
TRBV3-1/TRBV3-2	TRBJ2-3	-	CASSLLAGTDTQYF
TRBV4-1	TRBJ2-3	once	CASSQASGPRGTDTQYF
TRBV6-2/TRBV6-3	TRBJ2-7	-	CASSLDLMDYEQYF